The 11 T cell receptor beta chains presented below share a single source sample, sequenced in a study of T cells in Graves' hyperthyroidism and ophthalmopathy. From RNA transcripts, TCR beta CDR3 regions were amplified. The HTBI primer set drove a first-round RT-PCR of the TCR CDR3. TCRdb reprocessed the multiplex PCR reads with MiXCR, giving one entry per CDR3 protein. The repertoire has some 490,000 distinct CDR3 sequences, about 16% of them found once; the top ten carry 25% to 30%. Source material: blood. The receptors here all came from a woman in her thirties with Graves' ophthalmopathy.

The gene calls are TRBV25-1 and TRBJ2-5; D not resolved. This CDR3 has 14 residues. Germline values: CDR1 MGHDK, CDR2 SYGVNS. Trimming left V 4 bases short and J 4 bases short, with 13 bases between. The CDR3 DNA reads as TGTGCCAGCAGTGCCTCGGGCTTGGGAGAGACCCAGTACTTC. Residues: CASSASGLGETQYF.

This clonotype has more than one count but fewer than ten. Written as DNA, the CDR3 is TGCGCCAGCAGCGTTAGCGGGAGTAAGGCCACAGATACGCAGTATTTT. It codes for CASSVSGSKATDTQYF. The genes are TRBV5-1 and TRBJ2-3, with TRBD2 matching 9 bases. V gave up 4 bases and J gave up 2 bases; unmatched junction bases: 8. The CDR3 is 16 amino acids. The germline V gene encodes CDR1 SGHRS and CDR2 YFSETQ. Based on the CDR3 plus reference TRBV5-1 and TRBJ2-3, the full variable domain is KAGVTQTPRYLIKTRGQQVTLSCSPISGHRSVSWYQQTPGQGLQFLFEYFSETQRNKGNFPGRFSGRQFSNSRSEMNVSTLELGDSALYLCASSVSGSKATDTQYFGPGTRLTVL.

In its sample, this clonotype was seen many times. This rearrangement joins TRBV20-1 to TRBJ2-3; D is possibly TRBD2 (5 bases). The CDR3 consists of 16 residues. The germline gives CDR1 DFQATT, CDR2 SNEGSKA (reference sequence). V was shortened by 5 bases and J by 2 bases, with 20 bases between the two germline ends. CDR3 protein: CSAHLIGLGDTDTQYF. The CDR3 DNA follows: TGCAGTGCTCACCTGATCGGACTGGGAGACACAGATACGCAGTATTTT.

The CDR3, as DNA: TGTGCCTGGACCTCCCTAAGGGTTAGTGACACCGGGGAGCTGTTTTTT. It translates to CAWTSLRVSDTGELFF. This chain links TRBV30 with TRBJ2-2, with unresolved D. The CDR3 has 16 amino acids. CDR1 is GTSNPN, CDR2 SVGIG, per germline (reference sequence). V gave up 4 bases and J gave up 3 bases, with 18 bases separating them.

The CDR3 loop reads CSAGLAGGEQFF. The CDR3 bases are TGCAGTGCTGGACTAGCGGGAGGCGAGCAGTTCTTC. The V call is TRBV20-1, the J call TRBJ2-1, with 14 bases identical to TRBD2. The J segment lost 10 bases and the V segment lost 5 bases, leaving 1 base of the junction unmatched. Germline assignment: CDR1 DFQATT and CDR2 SNEGSKA (reference sequence). CDR3 size: 12 residues.

The table lists this clonotype with many counts. The chain employs TRBV6-1 and TRBJ2-6, with TRBD2 matching 10 bases. The CDR3 extends over 17 amino acids. Germline assignment: CDR1 MNHNS and CDR2 SASEGT. The trim removed 7 bases at V and 2 bases at J, leaving 8 bases unmatched. The CDR3 sequence: CASTGASGRAGANVLTF. CDR3 sequence (DNA): TGTGCCAGCACTGGGGCTAGCGGGAGAGCTGGGGCCAACGTCCTGACTTTC.

This clonotype occurred a few times. The gene calls are TRBV5-6 and TRBJ2-3, with 11 bases lining up with TRBD2. V shed 4 bases and J 1 base; nucleotides not matched to a gene: 8. CDR3 length equals 17 residues. Germline-derived CDR1 and CDR2 are SGHDT and YYEEEE. Here the CDR3 DNA reads TGTGCCAGCAGCCTAGGAATTAGCGGGAGGGGCACAGATACGCAGTATTTT. It translates to CASSLGISGRGTDTQYF.

This clonotype was detected many times. V and J are TRBV7-2 and TRBJ1-5; D gene unclear. V was pared by 0 bases and J by 8 bases, with 5 bases between. Germline assignment: CDR1 SGHTA and CDR2 FQGNSA. The CDR3 totals 12 residues. CDR3 nucleotide sequence: TGTGCCAGCAGCTTAGCGGGAAAGCCCCAGCATTTT. Encoded protein: CASSLAGKPQHF.

This clonotype was counted many times. This rearrangement joins TRBV12-3 or TRBV12-4 to TRBJ2-4; perhaps TRBD2 as D (6 bases). Between the trimmed V and J ends, which lost 7 bases and 1 base, there was a span of 14 bases. CDR3 length: 15 amino acids. The CDR3 reads CASTPSGVAKNIQYF. In DNA form, the CDR3 reads TGTGCCAGCACCCCATCGGGGGTGGCCAAAAACATTCAGTACTTC.

This clonotype was counted ten times or more. This chain connects TRBV27 to TRBJ2-4, with TRBD1 matching over 7 bases. CDR1 is MNHEY and CDR2 is SMNVEV in the germline V gene (reference sequence). This CDR3 region has 15 residues. The ends lost 8 bases at V and 6 bases at J; junction bases unmatched: 13. The CDR3 sequence is CASGNLDRALNIQYF. DNA of the CDR3: TGTGCCAGCGGCAACCTAGACAGGGCCCTAAACATTCAGTACTTC.

As for this clonotype: Mismatch with germline at one junction end may stem from a read error. The chain recombines TRBV27 with TRBJ2-1; the match to TRBD2 covers 10 bases. The CDR3 spans 14 residues. Germline CDR1 MNHEY, CDR2 SMNVEV (reference sequence). The CDR3 bases are TGTGCCAGCAGTTTAGGGACTAGCGTACGTGAGCAGCTCTTC. This sequence encodes CASSLGTSVREQLF.